The clone carrying this T cell receptor (beta chain) was seen only once. Antigen: not known. TCRdb reprocessed the reads with MiXCR, giving one entry per CDR3 protein. The sample has roughly 67,000 distinct CDR3 sequences; 63% are singletons. V lost 5 bases to trimming and J lost 6 bases; unmatched junction nucleotides: 7. The CDR3 has 15 residues. Germline CDR1 reads LGHDT; CDR2 reads YNNKEL (reference sequence). T-allo10 cells from the graft donor were described as anergic, host-alloantigen-specific, and alloantigen-specific suppressors. This sample stems from a study of type 1 regulatory T cells. Study background: An in vitro protocol generated T-allo10, a Tr1-enriched, alloantigen-specific CD4 T cell product.

The sequence was obtained from a human donor in good health. Sequenced sample: cultured T cells, either the whole culture or a sorted T cell fraction (not recorded which). Subset defined: Tr1-enriched cell product generated in vitro against host alloantigens. The chain links TRBV3-1 to TRBJ2-1; the match to TRBD2 covers 10 bases. The CDR3 loop is CASSVRTSGTNEQFF. CDR3 nucleotides: TGTGCCAGCAGCGTACGGACTAGCGGCACCAATGAGCAGTTCTTC.